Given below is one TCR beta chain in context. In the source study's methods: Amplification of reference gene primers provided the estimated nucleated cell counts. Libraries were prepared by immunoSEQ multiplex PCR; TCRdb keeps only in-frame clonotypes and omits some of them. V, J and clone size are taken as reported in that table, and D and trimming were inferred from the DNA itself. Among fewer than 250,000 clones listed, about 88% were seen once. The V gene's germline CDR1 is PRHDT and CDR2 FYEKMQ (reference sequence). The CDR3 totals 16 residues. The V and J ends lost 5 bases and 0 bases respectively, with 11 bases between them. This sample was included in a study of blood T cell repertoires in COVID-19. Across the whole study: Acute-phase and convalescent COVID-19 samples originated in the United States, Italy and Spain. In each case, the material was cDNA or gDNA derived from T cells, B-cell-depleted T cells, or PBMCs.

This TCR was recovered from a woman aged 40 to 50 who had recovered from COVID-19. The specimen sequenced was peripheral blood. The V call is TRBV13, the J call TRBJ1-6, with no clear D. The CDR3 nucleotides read TGTGCCAGCAGCCAGGACGGGAGCTCCTATAATTCACCCCTCCACTTT. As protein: CASSQDGSSYNSPLHF.